This TCR beta chain was recorded in a study of blood T cell repertoires in COVID-19. Produced via immunoSEQ multiplex PCR; TCRdb's table is partial and in-frame only. The sample holds roughly 88,000 clones, 80% to 95% seen once. Per the germline V gene, CDR1 is SEHNR and CDR2 is FQNEAQ (reference sequence). CDR3 length: 14 amino acids. V was pared by 8 bases and J by 5 bases, with 9 bases of the junction left unmatched. The sequence was obtained from a woman aged 50 to 65 in a cohort sampled during active COVID-19. The chain employs TRBV7-9 and TRBJ2-5; 9 bases are a match to TRBD1. The material sequenced was peripheral blood. CDR3 amino acids: CASGKQGARETQYF. Here the CDR3 DNA reads TGTGCCAGCGGGAAACAGGGGGCGCGGGAGACCCAGTACTTC.